This TCR beta chain was identified during a study of T cells after yellow fever vaccination. Study-level background: SMART-Seq v4 Ultra Low Input served to prepare low-cell-number fractions.

Study-level results: The booster response re-showed most primary clones: about 96% CD4, around 90% CD8. The presence of abundant clonotypes contaminating from the bulk population was possible in FACS-sorted repertoires.

On this clonotype: The antigen remains undetermined.

In germline, CDR1 is MNHEY, CDR2 SVGAGI. This CDR3 is 16 amino acids long. V lost 4 bases to trimming and J lost 1 base, with 16 bases between them. TCR cDNA was made by 5'RACE template switching, adding a universal primer site and UMIs. TCRdb reprocessed the 5' RACE reads via MiXCR and lists one record per CDR3 protein. The data contain roughly 500,000 distinct CDR3 sequences, roughly 19% of them singletons. The TCR originated in a man under 40 who received the YFV17D yellow fever vaccine. The chain has TRBV6-5 and TRBJ1-1, with a weak D call TRBD1 (5 bases). Sequencing was performed on PBMCs, taken 15 days after the yellow fever booster vaccination. The CDR3 nucleotides read TGTGCCAGCAGTTCCCCGGGACGCCAAGCGAACACTGAAGCTTTCTTT. Its translation: CASSSPGRQANTEAFF.